This T cell receptor (beta chain) was captured in a study of PD-1 blockade in classical Hodgkin lymphoma. Whole-study findings and limits: In newly diagnosed patients, baseline TCR diversity was reportedly below that of healthy donors.

The data were produced by immunoSEQ multiplex PCR, yet TCRdb's version contains in-frame clones alone and is incomplete. The sample shows over 25,000 clones, about nine tenths of them seen only once. On this clone: Its matching antigen is unknown.

After autologous stem cell transplantation all patients relapsed, and prior brentuximab vedotin exposure differed between cohorts. Complete response, partial response or progressive disease was each patient's best response. The CDR3 has 14 residues. Per the germline V gene, CDR1 is SEHNR and CDR2 is FQNEAQ (reference sequence). V lost 3 bases, J lost 11 bases, and 14 bases lay in between. The sequencing here drew on peripheral blood mononuclear cells (PBMCs), taken at baseline. This clonotype was sampled from a human donor with classical Hodgkin lymphoma. The J gene is TRBJ1-6, the V gene TRBV7-9; weak D call: TRBD1 (6 bases). In DNA form, the CDR3 reads TGTGCCAGCAGCTTGGGGGGCAATGGGGCACCCCTCCACTTT. Protein: CASSLGGNGAPLHF.